This section outlines one T cell receptor beta chain sequence together with its context. No base qualities exist here, and no much larger clone lies one base off it. PBMC were thawed, rested overnight, stained with GMM-loaded CD1B tetramer, a Live/Dead dye and anti-CD3, and then sorted on a FACS Aria II. C32 glucose monomycolate purified from Rhodococcus equi was loaded onto CD1B tetramers. Before cryopreservation, the PBMC used for tetramer sorting had been depleted of CD14-expressing monocytes for a separate study. Around 100,000 tetramer-negative cells were sorted from each donor and analyzed alongside the tetramer-positive cells. GMM-loaded CD1B tetramers were used to sort antigen-specific T cells from a handful of healthy South African adults. This entry comes from a study of T cells in tuberculosis (dated by TCRdb to the late 2010s). Notes on the research overall: In the study, CD1B tetramers and high-throughput TCR immunosequencing were combined to characterize T cells specific for the mycobacterial lipid antigen glucose monomycolate (GMM).

From the germline V gene, CDR1 is LGHNT and CDR2 is FRNRAP. The junction shows trimming of 2 bases on V and 8 bases on J, plus 19 bases between the germline ends. Including cysteine and phenylalanine, the CDR3 has 17 amino acids. Of all the DNA, just the CDR3 is kept, 51 bases in frame from base 1. Because TCR-alpha and TCR-beta chains were sequenced unpaired, no chain pairing information was available. TCR libraries were generated with the immunoSEQ multiplex PCR assay, using TCR-beta and/or TCR-alpha/delta assays for each sample. The amplified TCR libraries were sequenced using the Illumina high-throughput platform. Processing in the source paper ran as follows. Clustering and dimensionality reduction were performed using pairwise TCRdist distances among GMM-specific receptors from ex vivo sorted or in vitro expanded T cells. Sequence motifs defined by gene usage and CDR3 content were tested for enrichment in tetramer-positive versus tetramer-negative populations. Imported from immuneACCESS, the table was reduced by TCRdb to in-frame sequences with V and J called. These copies leave out some clones; in studies compared against another copy, an unresolved V gene accounts for under half, and the cause of the remainder is not known. The V and J calls and the clone size are those of that table, but D and trimming were determined from the DNA. The sample yields about 88,000 clones; approximately 90% were counted once. The ten biggest clones cover around 1.8% of the sample.

The research as a whole found: T cells that bind the CD1B-GMM tetramer with low affinity may not have been captured by the stringent sort gate.

The receptor chain draws on TRBV12-5 and TRBJ1-6, with the D gene uncertain. The sequence came from an adult woman with latent tuberculosis. The specimen was CD1b-GMM tetramer-negative cells sorted from PBMCs. In light of the paper, this sample's cell subset or site label describes: T cells not binding CD1B-GMM tetramer, sorted from same donor. The nucleotide sequence reads as follows: TGTGCTAGTGGTTTGCTCCCATTCAATTTTCCGGATTCACCCCTCCACTTT. It is translated as CASGLLPFNFPDSPLHF.